This T cell receptor (beta chain) derives from a study of blood T cell repertoires in COVID-19. The protocol was immunoSEQ multiplex PCR, while the TCRdb copy is restricted to in-frame clones and leaves out a portion. The table includes approximately 130,000 clones, 85% to 90% detected once. The sequenced sample was peripheral blood. The receptor's source is a woman aged 45 to 65 with acute or convalescent COVID-19.

CDR3 in DNA: TGTGCCAGTAGTATAGCGGCGGGAACATACAATGAGCAGTTCTTC. This codes for CASSIAAGTYNEQFF. The rearrangement joins TRBV19 to TRBJ2-1; D is perhaps TRBD2 (6 bases). CDR1 LNHDA and CDR2 SQIVND come from the germline V gene (reference sequence). The V gene lost 1 base and the J gene lost 4 bases, with 11 bases spanning the gap. CDR3 length: 15 residues.